The clone carrying this TCR beta chain was seen only once. What it binds is not known. This sample is drawn from a study of cytomegalovirus exposure and HLA in healthy donors. On the study more broadly: The use of the same platform for the roughly 110 validation repertoires and the roughly 680 first-cohort repertoires was reported by a later analysis. Study outcomes and limitations: Associated with cytomegalovirus, according to the listing, were 150 to 200 TCR beta chains. Most sequenced TCRs were rare (though some public TCRs occurred in many donors).

This table comes from immunoSEQ multiplex PCR, and its TCRdb copy is limited to in-frame clones, with some not included. The sample shows over 250,000 clones, 65% to 90% of them seen only once. Trimming took 1 base from V and 2 from J, leaving 13 bases between them. This CDR3 spans 16 amino acids. The germline V gene has CDR1 SGHDN and CDR2 FVKESK. The sample comprised PBMCs. This clonotype was obtained from a young woman in good health and CMV-seronegative. V and J are TRBV14 and TRBJ2-3, with D maybe TRBD2 (6 bases). The CDR3 spells CASSQVSGASTDTQYF. DNA of the CDR3: TGTGCCAGCAGCCAAGTTAGCGGCGCTTCCACAGATACGCAGTATTTT.